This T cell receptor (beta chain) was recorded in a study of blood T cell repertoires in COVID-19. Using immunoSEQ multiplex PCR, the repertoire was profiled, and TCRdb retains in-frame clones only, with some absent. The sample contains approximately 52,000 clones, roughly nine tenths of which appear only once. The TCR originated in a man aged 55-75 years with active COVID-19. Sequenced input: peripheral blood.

CDR3 region: CASSETPNTEAFF. The CDR3 DNA reads as TGTGCCAGCAGTGAAACACCGAACACTGAAGCTTTCTTT. J is TRBJ1-1 and V is TRBV2; D remains ambiguous. Germline V gives CDR1 SNHLY, CDR2 FYNNEI. The CDR3 covers 13 residues. Trimming took 2 bases from V and 1 from J, leaving 5 bases between them.